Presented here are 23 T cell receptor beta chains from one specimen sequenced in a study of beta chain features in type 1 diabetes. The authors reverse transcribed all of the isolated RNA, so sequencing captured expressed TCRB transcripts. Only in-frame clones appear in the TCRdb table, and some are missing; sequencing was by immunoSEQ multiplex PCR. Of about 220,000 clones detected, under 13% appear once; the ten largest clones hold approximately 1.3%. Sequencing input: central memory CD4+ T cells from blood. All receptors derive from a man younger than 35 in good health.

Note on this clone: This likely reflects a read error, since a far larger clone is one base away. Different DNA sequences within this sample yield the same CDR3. DNA for the CDR3: TGTGCCAGCAGCTTAGCCCTAGCGGGCACCTACAATGAGCAGTTCTTC. This gives the protein CASSLALAGTYNEQFF. V gene TRBV7-2 combines with J gene TRBJ2-1; 8 positions match TRBD2. J lost 2 bases, V lost 0 bases, and 3 bases had no gene match. This CDR3 has 16 residues. Germline V gives CDR1 SGHTA, CDR2 FQGNSA.

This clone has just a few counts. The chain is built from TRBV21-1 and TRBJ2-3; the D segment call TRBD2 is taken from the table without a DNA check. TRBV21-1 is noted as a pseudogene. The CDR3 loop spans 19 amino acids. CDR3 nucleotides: TGTGCCAGCAGCAAAGGGGGCGACGGGACTAGCGTGAGCACAGATACGCAGTATTTT. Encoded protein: CASSKGGDGTSVSTDTQYF.

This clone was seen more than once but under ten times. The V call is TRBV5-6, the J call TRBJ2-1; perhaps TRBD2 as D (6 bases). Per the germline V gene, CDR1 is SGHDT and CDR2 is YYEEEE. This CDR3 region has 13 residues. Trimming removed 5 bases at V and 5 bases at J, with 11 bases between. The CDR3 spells CASSRDWNNEQFF. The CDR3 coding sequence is TGTGCCAGCAGTCGGGACTGGAACAATGAGCAGTTCTTC.

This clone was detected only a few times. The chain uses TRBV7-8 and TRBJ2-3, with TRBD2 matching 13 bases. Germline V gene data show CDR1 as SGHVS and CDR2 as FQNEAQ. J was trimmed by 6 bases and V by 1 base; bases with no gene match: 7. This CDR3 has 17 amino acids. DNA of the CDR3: TGTGCCAGCAGCTTAGTAAGGGGGACTAGCGGGAAGGATACGCAGTATTTT. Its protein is CASSLVRGTSGKDTQYF.

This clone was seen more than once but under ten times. The CDR3, as DNA: TGTGCCAGCAGCCTGGGGGCCAGATTGGGAACTAGCACAGATACGCAGTATTTT. It yields the protein CASSLGARLGTSTDTQYF. The V call is TRBV5-4, the J call TRBJ2-3; D may be TRBD1 (6 bases). The CDR3 sequence is 18 residues long. V was shortened by 4 bases and J by 0 bases, with 21 bases between the two germline ends. CDR1 is SGHNT and CDR2 is YYREEE in the germline V gene (reference sequence).

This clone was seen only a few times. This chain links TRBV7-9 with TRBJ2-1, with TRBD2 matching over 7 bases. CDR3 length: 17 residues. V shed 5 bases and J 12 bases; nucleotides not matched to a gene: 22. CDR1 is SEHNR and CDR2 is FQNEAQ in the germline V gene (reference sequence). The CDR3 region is CASSRPTGGLGSAGQFF. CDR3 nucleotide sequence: TGTGCCAGCAGCCGCCCCACGGGGGGACTGGGGTCGGCAGGGCAGTTCTTC.

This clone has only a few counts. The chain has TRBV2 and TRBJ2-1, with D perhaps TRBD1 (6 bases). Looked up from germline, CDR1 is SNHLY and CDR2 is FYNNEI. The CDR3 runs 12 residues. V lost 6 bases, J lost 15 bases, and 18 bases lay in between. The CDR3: CASSYLARGWFF. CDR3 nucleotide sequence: TGTGCCAGCAGCTACCTAGCCAGGGGTTGGTTCTTC.

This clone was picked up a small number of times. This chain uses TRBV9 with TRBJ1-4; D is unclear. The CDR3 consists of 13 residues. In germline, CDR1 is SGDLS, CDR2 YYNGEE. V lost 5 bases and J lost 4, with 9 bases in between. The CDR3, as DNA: TGTGCCAGCAGTGCGGACTTTAATGAAAAACTGTTTTTT. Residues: CASSADFNEKLFF.

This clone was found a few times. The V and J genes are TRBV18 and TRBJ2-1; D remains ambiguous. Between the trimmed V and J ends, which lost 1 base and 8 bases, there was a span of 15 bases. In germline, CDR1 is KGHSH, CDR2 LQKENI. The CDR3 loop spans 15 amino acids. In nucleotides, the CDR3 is TGTGCCAGCTCACCACGACTCCTCGTTGACGATGAGCAGTTCTTC. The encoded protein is CASSPRLLVDDEQFF.

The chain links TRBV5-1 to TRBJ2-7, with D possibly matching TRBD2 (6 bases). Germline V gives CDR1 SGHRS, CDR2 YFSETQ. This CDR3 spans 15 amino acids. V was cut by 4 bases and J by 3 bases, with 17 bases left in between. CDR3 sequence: CASSAIAEGRYEQYF. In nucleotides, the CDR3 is TGCGCCAGCAGCGCAATAGCGGAGGGCCGCTACGAGCAGTACTTC. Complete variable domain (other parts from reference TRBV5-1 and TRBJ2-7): KAGVTQTPRYLIKTRGQQVTLSCSPISGHRSVSWYQQTPGQGLQFLFEYFSETQRNKGNFPGRFSGRQFSNSRSEMNVSTLELGDSALYLCASSAIAEGRYEQYFGPGTRLTVT.

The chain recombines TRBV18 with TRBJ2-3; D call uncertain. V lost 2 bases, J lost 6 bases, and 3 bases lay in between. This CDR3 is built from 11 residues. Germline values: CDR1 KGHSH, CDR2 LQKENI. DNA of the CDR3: TGTGCCAGCTCACCAATGGATACGCAGTATTTT. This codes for CASSPMDTQYF.

CDR3 coding DNA: TGTGCTAGTGGCGCCCCGGGCCTTGGAGAGACCCAGTACTTC. Encoded protein: CASGAPGLGETQYF. This chain joins TRBV12-5 and TRBJ2-5; no definite D call. Germline assignment: CDR1 LGHNT and CDR2 FRNRAP. The CDR3 runs to 14 residues. With 6 bases removed from V and 4 bases from J, the gap between germline ends came to 15 bases. The full variable domain, with the rest looked up from reference TRBV12-5 and TRBJ2-5, is DARVTQTPRHKVTEMGQEVTMRCQPILGHNTVFWYRQTMMQGLELLAYFRNRAPLDDSGMPKDRFSAEMPDATLATLKIQPSEPRDSAVYFCASGAPGLGETQYFGPGTRLLVL.

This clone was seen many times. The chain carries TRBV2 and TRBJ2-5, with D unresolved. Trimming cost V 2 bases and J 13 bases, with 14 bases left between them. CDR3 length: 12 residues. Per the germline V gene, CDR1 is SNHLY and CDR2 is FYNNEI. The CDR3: CASSESDNARYF. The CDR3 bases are TGTGCCAGCAGTGAATCGGATAACGCCCGGTACTTC.

The CDR3 sequence: CASSQGSGGSYEQYF. In DNA form, the CDR3 reads TGTGCCAGCAGCCAAGGTTCAGGGGGCTCCTACGAGCAGTACTTC. J is TRBJ2-7 and V is TRBV5-4; 7 nucleotides match TRBD1. The CDR3 sequence is 15 residues long. V dropped 4 bases and J dropped 0; count of bases not matched to a gene: 7. Germline CDR1 reads SGHNT; CDR2 reads YYREEE (reference sequence).

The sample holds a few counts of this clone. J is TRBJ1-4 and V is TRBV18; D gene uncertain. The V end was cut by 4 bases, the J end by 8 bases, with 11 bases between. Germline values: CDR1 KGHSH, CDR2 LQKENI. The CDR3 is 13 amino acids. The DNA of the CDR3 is TGTGCCAGCTCACGGTCGGAAAGAGAAAAACTGTTTTTT. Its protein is CASSRSEREKLFF.

CDR3 DNA sequence: TGTGCCAGCAGCTTAGCGGGAGTTTACTACAATGAGCAGTTCTTC. This translates into CASSLAGVYYNEQFF. The chain uses TRBV5-8 and TRBJ2-1; 8 nucleotides match TRBD2. V was clipped by 2 bases and J by 3 bases; unmatched bases: 4. Germline V gene data show CDR1 as SGHTS and CDR2 as YDEGEE. This CDR3 has 15 amino acids.

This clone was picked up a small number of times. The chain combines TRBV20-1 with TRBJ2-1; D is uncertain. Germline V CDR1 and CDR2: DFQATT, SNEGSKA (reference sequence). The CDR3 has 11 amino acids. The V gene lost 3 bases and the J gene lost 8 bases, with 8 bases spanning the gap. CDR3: CSARTGDEQFF. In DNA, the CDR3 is TGCAGTGCTAGGACTGGGGATGAGCAGTTCTTC.

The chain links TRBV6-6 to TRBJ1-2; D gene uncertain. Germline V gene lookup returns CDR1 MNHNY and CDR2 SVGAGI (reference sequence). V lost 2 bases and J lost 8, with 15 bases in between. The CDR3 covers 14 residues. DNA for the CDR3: TGTGCCAGCAGTTACCAGGTTGGGGTATGGGGCTACACCTTC. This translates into CASSYQVGVWGYTF.

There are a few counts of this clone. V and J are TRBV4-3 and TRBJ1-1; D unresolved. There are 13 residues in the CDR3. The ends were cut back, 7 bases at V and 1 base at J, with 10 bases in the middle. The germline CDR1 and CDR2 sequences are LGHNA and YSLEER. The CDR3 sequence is CASTIDRNTEAFF. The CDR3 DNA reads TGCGCCAGCACGATAGACCGGAACACTGAAGCTTTCTTT.

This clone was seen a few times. The CDR3 loop is CASSYETGMNPDTQYF. DNA for the CDR3: TGTGCCAGCAGTTACGAGACAGGGATGAATCCAGATACGCAGTATTTT. The J gene is TRBJ2-3, the V gene TRBV6-5, with 7 bases matching TRBD1. Per the germline V gene, CDR1 is MNHEY and CDR2 is SVGAGI. CDR3 length: 16 residues. Trimming removed 2 bases from V and 4 bases from J; junction bases left unmatched: 9.

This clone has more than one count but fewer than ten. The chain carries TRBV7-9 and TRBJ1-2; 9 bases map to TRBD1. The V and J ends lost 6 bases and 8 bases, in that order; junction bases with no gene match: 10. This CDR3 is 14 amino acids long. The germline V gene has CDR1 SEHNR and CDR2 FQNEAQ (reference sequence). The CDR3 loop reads CASRPGQGYGGYTF. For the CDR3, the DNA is TGTGCCAGCAGACCGGGACAGGGCTACGGCGGCTACACCTTC. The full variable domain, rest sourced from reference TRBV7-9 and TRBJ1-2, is DTGVSQNPRHKITKRGQNVTFRCDPISEHNRLYWYRQTLGQGPEFLTYFQNEAQLEKSRLLSDRFSAERPKGSFSTLEIQRTEQGDSAMYLCASRPGQGYGGYTFGSGTRLTVV.

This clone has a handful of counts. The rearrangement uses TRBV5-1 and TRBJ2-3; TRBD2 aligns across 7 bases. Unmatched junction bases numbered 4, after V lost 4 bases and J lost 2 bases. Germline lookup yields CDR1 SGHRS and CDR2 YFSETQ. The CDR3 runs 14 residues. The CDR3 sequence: CASSASGDTDTQYF. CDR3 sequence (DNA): TGCGCCAGCAGCGCCAGCGGGGACACAGATACGCAGTATTTT.

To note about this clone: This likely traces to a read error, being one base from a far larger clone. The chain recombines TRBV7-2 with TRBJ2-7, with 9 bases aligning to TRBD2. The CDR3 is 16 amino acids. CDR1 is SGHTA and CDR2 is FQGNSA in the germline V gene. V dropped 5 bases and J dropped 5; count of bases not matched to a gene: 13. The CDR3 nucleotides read TGTGCCAGCAGCACCGATAGCGGGAGAGGGGGGGACGAGCAGTACTTC. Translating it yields CASSTDSGRGGDEQYF.